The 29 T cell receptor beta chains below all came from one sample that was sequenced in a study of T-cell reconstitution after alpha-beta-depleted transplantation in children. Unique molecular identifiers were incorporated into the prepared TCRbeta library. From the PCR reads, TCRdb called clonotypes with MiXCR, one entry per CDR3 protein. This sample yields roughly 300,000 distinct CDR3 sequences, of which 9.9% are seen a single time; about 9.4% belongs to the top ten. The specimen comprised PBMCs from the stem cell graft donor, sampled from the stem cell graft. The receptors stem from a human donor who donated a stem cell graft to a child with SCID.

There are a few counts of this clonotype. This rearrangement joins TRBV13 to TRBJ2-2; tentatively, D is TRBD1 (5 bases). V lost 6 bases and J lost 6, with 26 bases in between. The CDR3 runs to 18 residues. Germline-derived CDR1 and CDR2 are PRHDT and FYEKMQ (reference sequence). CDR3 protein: CASSHRMGMGRYAGELFF. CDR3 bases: TGTGCCAGCAGTCATCGTATGGGGATGGGGCGGTATGCCGGGGAGCTGTTTTTT.

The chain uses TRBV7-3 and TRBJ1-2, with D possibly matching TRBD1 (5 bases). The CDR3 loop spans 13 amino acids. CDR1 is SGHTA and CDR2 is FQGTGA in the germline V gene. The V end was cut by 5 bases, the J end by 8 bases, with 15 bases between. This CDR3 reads CASSLGAGFGYTF. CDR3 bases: TGTGCCAGCAGCCTAGGGGCGGGGTTCGGCTACACCTTC.

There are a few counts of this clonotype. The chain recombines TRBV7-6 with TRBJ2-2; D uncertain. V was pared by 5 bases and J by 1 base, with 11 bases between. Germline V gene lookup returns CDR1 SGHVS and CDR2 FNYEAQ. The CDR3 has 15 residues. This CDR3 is CASSPKVVNTGELFF. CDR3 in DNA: TGTGCCAGCAGCCCCAAGGTGGTGAACACCGGGGAGCTGTTTTTT.

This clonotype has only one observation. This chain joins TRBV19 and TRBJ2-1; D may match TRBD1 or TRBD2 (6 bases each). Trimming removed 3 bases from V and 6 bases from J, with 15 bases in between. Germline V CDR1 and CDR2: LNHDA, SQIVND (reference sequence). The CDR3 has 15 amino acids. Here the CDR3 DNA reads TGTGCCAGTAGTATGGGTACAGGGAGGTTCAATGAGCAGTTCTTC. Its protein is CASSMGTGRFNEQFF.

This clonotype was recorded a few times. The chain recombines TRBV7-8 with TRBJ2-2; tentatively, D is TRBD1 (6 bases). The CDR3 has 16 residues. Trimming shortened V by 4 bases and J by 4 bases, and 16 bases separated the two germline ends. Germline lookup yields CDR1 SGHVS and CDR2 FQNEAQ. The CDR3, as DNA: TGTGCCAGCAGCTCCCACAGGGTAGGGGCCACCGGGGAGCTGTTTTTT. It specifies CASSSHRVGATGELFF.

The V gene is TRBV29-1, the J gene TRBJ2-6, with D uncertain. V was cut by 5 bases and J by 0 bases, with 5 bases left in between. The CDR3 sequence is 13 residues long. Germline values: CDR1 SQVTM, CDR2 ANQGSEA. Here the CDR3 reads CSVQVSGANVLTF. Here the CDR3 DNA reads TGCAGCGTTCAAGTCTCTGGGGCCAACGTCCTGACTTTC. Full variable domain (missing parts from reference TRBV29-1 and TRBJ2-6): SAVISQKPSRDICQRGTSLTIQCQVDSQVTMMFWYRQQPGQSLTLIATANQGSEATYESGFVIDKFPISRPNLTFSTLTVSNMSPEDSSIYLCSVQVSGANVLTFGAGSRLTVL.

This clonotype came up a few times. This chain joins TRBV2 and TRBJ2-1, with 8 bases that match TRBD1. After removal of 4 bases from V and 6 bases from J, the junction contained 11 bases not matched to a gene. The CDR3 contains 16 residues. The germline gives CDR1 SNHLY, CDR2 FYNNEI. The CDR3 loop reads CASSGPGQEVVNEQFF. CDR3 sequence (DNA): TGTGCCAGCAGTGGTCCGGGACAGGAGGTTGTCAATGAGCAGTTCTTC.

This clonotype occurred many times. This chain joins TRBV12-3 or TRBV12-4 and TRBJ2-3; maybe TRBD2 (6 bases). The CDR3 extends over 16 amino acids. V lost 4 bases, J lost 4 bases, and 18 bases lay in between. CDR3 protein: CASSSRLGAPADTQYF. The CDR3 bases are TGTGCCAGCAGTTCCCGACTAGGAGCACCCGCAGATACGCAGTATTTT.

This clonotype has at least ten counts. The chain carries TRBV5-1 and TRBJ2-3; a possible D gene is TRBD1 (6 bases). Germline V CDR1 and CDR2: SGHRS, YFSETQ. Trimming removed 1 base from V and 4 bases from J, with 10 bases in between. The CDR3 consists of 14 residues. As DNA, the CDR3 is TGCGCCAGCAGCTTGACAGGGTGGGCAGATACGCAGTATTTT. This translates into CASSLTGWADTQYF.

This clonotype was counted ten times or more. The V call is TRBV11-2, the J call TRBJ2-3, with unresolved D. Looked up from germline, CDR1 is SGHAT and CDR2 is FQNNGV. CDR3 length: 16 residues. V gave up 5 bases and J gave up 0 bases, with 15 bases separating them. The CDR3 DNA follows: TGTGCCAGCAGCATGGACGGAGCCTCTAGCACAGATACGCAGTATTTT. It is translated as CASSMDGASSTDTQYF.

The DNA of the CDR3 is TGTGCCAGCAGCTTAGGGGGACTAGCGGGGGGTTACTCCTACAATGAGCAGTTCTTC. It yields the protein CASSLGGLAGGYSYNEQFF. The rearrangement uses TRBV7-3 and TRBJ2-1; 15 bases are a match to TRBD2. The V gene end was trimmed by 2 bases and the J gene end by 0 bases; junction bases not matched to a gene: 5. The CDR3 is made up of 19 amino acids. CDR1 and CDR2 (germline): SGHTA, FQGTGA.

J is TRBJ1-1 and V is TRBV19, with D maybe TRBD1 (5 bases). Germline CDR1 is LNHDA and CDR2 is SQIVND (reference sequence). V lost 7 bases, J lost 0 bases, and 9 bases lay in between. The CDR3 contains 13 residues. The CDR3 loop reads CASTLGVNTEAFF. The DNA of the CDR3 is TGTGCCAGTACCCTGGGGGTGAACACTGAAGCTTTCTTT. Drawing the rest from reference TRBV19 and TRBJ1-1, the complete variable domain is DGGITQSPKYLFRKEGQNVTLSCEQNLNHDAMYWYRQDPGQGLRLIYYSQIVNDFQKGDIAEGYSVSREKKESFPLTVTSAQKNPTAFYLCASTLGVNTEAFFGQGTRLTVV.

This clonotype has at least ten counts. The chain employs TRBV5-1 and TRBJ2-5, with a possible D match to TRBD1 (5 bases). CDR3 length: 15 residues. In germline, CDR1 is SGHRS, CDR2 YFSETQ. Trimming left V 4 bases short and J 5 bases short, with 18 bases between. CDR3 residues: CASSAIGQRRETQYF. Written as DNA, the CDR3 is TGCGCCAGCAGCGCAATCGGACAAAGAAGGGAGACCCAGTACTTC.

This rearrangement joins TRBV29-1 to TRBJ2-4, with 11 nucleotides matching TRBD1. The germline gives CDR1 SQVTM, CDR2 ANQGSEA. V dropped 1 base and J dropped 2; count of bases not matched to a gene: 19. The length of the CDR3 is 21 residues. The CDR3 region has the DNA TGCAGCGTTGAAGGGGGGGCTCCCGGGACAGGGGGAGTTCAGACCAAAAACATTCAGTACTTC. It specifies CSVEGGAPGTGGVQTKNIQYF.

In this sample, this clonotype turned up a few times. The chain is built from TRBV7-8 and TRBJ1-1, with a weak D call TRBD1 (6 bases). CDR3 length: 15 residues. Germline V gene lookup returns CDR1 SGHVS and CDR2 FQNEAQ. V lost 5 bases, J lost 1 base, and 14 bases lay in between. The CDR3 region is CASSPDGGRNTEAFF. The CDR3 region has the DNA TGTGCCAGCAGCCCAGATGGGGGCAGGAACACTGAAGCTTTCTTT.

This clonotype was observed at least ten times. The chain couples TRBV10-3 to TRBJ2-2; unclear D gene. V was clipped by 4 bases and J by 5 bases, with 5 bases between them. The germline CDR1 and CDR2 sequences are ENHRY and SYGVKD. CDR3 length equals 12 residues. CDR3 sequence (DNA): TGTGCCATCAGTGGGGTAACCGGGGAGCTGTTTTTT. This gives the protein CAISGVTGELFF.

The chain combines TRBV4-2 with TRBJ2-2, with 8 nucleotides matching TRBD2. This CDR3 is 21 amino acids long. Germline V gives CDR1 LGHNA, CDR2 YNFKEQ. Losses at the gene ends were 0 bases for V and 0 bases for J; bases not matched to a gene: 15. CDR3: CASSQDLITSGAYPNTGELFF. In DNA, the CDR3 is TGTGCCAGCAGCCAAGATCTGATTACTAGCGGTGCCTATCCGAACACCGGGGAGCTGTTTTTT.

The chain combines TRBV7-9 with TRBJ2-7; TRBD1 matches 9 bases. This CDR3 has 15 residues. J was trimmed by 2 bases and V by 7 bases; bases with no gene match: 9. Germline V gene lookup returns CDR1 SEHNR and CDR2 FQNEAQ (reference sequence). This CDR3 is CASTGQGLGAYEQYF. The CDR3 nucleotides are TGTGCCAGCACCGGACAGGGGTTAGGGGCCTACGAGCAGTACTTC.

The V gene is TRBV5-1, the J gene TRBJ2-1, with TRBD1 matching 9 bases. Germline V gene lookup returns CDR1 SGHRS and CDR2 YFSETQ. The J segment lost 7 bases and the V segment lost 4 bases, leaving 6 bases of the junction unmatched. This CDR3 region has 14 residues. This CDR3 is CASSQTTGGNEQFF. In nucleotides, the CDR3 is TGCGCCAGCAGCCAAACGACAGGGGGTAATGAGCAGTTCTTC.

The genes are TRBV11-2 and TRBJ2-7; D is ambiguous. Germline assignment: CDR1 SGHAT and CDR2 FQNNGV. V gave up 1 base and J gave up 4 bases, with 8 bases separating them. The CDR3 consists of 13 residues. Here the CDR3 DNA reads TGTGCCAGCAGCTTAGGGAGTCATTACGAGCAGTACTTC. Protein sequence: CASSLGSHYEQYF.

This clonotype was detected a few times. The CDR3 coding sequence is TGTGCCAGCAGCCCACTGGGCAGGGGGCTCACCGGGGAGCTGTTTTTT. It yields the protein CASSPLGRGLTGELFF. V gene TRBV7-8 combines with J gene TRBJ2-2; TRBD1 matches 8 bases. Trimming cost V 5 bases and J 4 bases; bases outside gene matches: 9. Germline CDR1 and CDR2: SGHVS and FQNEAQ. The CDR3 spans 16 residues.

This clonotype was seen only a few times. The DNA of the CDR3 is TGTGCCAGCTTCCGAAGGCAGTACTACGAGCAGTACTTC. This sequence encodes CASFRRQYYEQYF. The chain combines TRBV21-1 with TRBJ2-7. TRBV21-1 is deemed a pseudogene. The CDR3 runs to 13 residues.

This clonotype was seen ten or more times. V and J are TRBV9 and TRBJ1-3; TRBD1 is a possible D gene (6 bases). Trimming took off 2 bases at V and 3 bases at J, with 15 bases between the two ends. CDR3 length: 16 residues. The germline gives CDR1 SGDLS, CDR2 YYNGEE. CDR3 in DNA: TGTGCCAGCAGCGTCACCTCCCAGGGGCTTGGAAACACCATATATTTT. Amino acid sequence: CASSVTSQGLGNTIYF.

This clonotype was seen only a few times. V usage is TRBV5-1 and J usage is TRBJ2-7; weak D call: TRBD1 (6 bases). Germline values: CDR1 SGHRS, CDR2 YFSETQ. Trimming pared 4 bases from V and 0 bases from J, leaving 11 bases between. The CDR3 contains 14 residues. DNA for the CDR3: TGCGCCAGCAGCGGGGGCTCAAGCTCCTACGAGCAGTACTTC. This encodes CASSGGSSSYEQYF.

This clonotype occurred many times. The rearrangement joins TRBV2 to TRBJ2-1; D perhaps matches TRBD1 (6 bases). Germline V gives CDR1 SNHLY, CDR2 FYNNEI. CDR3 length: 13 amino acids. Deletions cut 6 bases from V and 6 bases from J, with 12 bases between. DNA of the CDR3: TGTGCCAGCAGCAGGGGTGGATTCAATGAGCAGTTCTTC. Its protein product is CASSRGGFNEQFF.

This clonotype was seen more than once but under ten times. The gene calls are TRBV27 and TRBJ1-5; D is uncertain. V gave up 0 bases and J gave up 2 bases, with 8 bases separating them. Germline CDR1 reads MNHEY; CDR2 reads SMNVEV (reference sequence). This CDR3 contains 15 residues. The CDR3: CASSLSWDGNQPQHF. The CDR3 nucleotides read TGTGCCAGCAGTTTATCTTGGGATGGCAATCAGCCCCAGCATTTT.

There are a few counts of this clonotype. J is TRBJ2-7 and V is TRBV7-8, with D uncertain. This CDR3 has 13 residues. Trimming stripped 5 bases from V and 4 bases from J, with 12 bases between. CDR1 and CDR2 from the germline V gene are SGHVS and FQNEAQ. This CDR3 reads CASSPAWDYEQYF. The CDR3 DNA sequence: TGTGCCAGCAGCCCAGCTTGGGATTACGAGCAGTACTTC.

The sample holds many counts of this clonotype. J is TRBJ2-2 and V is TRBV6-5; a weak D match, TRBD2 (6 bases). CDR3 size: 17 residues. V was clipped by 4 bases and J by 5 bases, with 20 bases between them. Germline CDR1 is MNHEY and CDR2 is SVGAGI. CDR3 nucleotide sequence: TGTGCCAGCAGTTCGAGTTCTGGGCGGGGCGGGACCGGGGAGCTGTTTTTT. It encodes CASSSSSGRGGTGELFF.

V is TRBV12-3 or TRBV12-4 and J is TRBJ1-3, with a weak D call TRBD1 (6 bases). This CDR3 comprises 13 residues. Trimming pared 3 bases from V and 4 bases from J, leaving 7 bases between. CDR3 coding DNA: TGTGCCAGCAGTTTCAGGGGAGGAAACACCATATATTTT. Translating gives CASSFRGGNTIYF.